This record covers a single T cell receptor beta chain. This record belongs to a study of blood T cell repertoires in COVID-19. Assay: immunoSEQ multiplex PCR; the TCRdb copy retains only in-frame clones and omits some. The sample has around 250,000 clones; approximately 83% are singletons. This TCR was sampled from a woman aged 45-65 years who had recovered from COVID-19. What was sequenced was PBMCs or T cells enriched from blood (not recorded which).

The CDR3 nucleotides read TGTGCCAGCAACCCGGGACAGCCTAATGAAAAACTGTTTTTT. Protein: CASNPGQPNEKLFF. The chain uses TRBV7-9 and TRBJ1-4; TRBD1 matches 7 bases. Germline V gives CDR1 SEHNR, CDR2 FQNEAQ (reference sequence). The CDR3 is 14 amino acids. V was clipped by 7 bases and J by 3 bases; unmatched bases: 5.